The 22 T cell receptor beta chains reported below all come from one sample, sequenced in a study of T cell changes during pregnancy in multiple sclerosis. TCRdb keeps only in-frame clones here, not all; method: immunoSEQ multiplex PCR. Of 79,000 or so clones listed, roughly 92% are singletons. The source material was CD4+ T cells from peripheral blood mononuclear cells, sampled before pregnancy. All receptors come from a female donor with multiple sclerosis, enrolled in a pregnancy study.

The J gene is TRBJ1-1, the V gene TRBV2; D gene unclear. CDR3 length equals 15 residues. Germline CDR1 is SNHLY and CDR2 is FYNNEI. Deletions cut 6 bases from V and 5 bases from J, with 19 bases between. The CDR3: CASRRIPFGDTEAFF. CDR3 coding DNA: TGTGCCAGCAGACGCATCCCTTTCGGGGATACTGAAGCTTTCTTT.

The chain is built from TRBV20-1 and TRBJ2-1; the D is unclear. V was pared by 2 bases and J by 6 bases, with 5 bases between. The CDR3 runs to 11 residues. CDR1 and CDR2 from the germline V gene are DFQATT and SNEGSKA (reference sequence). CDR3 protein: CSARTLNEQFF. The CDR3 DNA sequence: TGCAGTGCTAGAACTCTCAATGAGCAGTTCTTC.

In nucleotides, the CDR3 is TGTGCCAGGGAAAAGGACACGAGCTCCTACAATGAGCAGTTCTTC. It specifies CAREKDTSSYNEQFF. The rearrangement links TRBV11-1 to TRBJ2-1; D is possibly TRBD1 (5 bases). Germline loops: CDR1 SGHAT, CDR2 FQDESV (reference sequence). The CDR3 is made up of 15 amino acids. V was shortened by 9 bases and J by 0 bases, with 15 bases between the two germline ends.

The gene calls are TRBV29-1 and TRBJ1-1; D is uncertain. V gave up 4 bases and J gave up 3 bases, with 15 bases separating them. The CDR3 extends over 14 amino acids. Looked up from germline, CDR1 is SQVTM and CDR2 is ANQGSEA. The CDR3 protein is CSVVGRAWDTEAFF. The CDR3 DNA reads TGCAGCGTTGTTGGGAGGGCCTGGGACACTGAAGCTTTCTTT.

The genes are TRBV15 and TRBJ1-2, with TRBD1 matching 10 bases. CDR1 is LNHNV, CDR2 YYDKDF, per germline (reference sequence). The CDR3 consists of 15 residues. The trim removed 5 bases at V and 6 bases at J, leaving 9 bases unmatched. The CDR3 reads CATSRTGQGLNGYTF. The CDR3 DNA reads TGTGCCACCAGCCGTACGGGACAGGGGCTGAATGGCTACACCTTC. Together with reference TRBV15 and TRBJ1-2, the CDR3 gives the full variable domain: DAMVIQNPRYQVTQFGKPVTLSCSQTLNHNVMYWYQQKSSQAPKLLFHYYDKDFNNEADTPDNFQSRRPNTSFCFLDIRSPGLGDTAMYLCATSRTGQGLNGYTFGSGTRLTVV.

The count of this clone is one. DNA of the CDR3: TGTGCCAGCAGCGCCGCAGGGGGCTGGGACTATGGCTACACCTTC. It encodes CASSAAGGWDYGYTF. The rearrangement uses TRBV5-5 and TRBJ1-2; TRBD1 aligns across 8 bases. The CDR3 contains 15 residues. Germline V gene sequence: CDR1 SGHKS, CDR2 YYEKEE (reference sequence). The J segment lost 3 bases and the V segment lost 4 bases, leaving 8 bases of the junction unmatched.

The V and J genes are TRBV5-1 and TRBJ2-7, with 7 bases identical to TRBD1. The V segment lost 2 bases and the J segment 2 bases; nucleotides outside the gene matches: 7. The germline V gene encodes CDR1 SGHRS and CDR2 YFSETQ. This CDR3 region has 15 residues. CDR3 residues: CASSLGGQAAYEQYF. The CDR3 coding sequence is TGCGCCAGCAGCTTAGGAGGACAGGCGGCCTACGAGCAGTACTTC.

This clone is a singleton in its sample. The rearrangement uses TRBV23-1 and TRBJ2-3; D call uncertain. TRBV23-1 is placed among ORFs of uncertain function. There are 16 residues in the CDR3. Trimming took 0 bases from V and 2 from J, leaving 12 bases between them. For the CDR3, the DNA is TGCGCCAGCAGTCAATCGAGACTTGCATACACAGATACGCAGTATTTT. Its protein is CASSQSRLAYTDTQYF.

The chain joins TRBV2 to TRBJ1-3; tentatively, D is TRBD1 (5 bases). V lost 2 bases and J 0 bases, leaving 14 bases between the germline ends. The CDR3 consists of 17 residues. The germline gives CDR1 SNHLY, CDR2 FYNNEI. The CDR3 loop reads CASSERRQPFSGNTIYF. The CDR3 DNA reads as TGTGCCAGCAGTGAAAGGAGACAGCCTTTCTCTGGAAACACCATATATTTT.

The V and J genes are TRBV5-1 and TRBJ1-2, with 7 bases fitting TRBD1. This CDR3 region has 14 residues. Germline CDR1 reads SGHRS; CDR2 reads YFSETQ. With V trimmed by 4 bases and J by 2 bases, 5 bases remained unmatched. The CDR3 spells CASSMGTANYGYTF. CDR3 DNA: TGCGCCAGCAGCATGGGGACAGCGAACTATGGCTACACCTTC.

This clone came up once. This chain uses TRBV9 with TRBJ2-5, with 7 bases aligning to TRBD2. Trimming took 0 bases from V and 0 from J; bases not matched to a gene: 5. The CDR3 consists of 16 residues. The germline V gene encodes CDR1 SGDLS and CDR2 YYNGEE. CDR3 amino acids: CASSVGAGKYQETQYF. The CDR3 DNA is TGTGCCAGCAGCGTAGGAGCGGGGAAGTACCAAGAGACCCAGTACTTC.

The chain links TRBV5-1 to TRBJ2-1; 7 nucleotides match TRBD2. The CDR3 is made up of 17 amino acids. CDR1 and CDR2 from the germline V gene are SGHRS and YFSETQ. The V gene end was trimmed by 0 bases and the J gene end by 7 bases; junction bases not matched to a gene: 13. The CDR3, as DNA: TGCGCCAGCAGCTTGGGCCCTGGGAGGGCCGGTGCAAATGAGCAGTTCTTC. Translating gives CASSLGPGRAGANEQFF.

For the CDR3, the DNA is TGTGCCAGCAGCCCCGGTACTAACTATGGCTACACCTTC. It is translated as CASSPGTNYGYTF. The V gene is TRBV9, the J gene TRBJ1-2; D is ambiguous. There are 13 residues in the CDR3. The V end lost 4 bases, the J end lost 0 bases, and 7 bases lay between the germline ends. Germline-derived CDR1 and CDR2 are SGDLS and YYNGEE.

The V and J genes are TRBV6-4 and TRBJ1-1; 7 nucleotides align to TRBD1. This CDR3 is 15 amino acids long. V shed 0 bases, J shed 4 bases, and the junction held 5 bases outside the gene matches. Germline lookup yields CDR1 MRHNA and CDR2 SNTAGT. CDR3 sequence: CASSDSPGGITEAFF. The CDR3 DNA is TGTGCCAGCAGTGACTCACCAGGGGGAATCACTGAAGCTTTCTTT.

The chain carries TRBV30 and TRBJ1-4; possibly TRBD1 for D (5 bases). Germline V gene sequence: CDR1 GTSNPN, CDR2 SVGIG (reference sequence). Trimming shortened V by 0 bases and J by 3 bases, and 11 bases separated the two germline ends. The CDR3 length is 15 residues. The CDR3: CAWSVPRVANEKLFF. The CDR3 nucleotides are TGTGCCTGGAGTGTACCCAGGGTGGCTAATGAAAAACTGTTTTTT.

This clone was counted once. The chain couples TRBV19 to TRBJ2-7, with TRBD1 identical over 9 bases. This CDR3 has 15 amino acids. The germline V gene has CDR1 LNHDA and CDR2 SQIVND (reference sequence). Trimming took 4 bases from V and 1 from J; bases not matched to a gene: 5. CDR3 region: CASSRFGQGSYEQYF. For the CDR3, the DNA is TGTGCCAGTAGTAGGTTTGGACAGGGGTCCTACGAGCAGTACTTC.

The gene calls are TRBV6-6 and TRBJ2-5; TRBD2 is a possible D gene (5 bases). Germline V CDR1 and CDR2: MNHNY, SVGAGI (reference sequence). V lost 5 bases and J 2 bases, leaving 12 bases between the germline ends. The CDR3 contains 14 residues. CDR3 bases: TGTGCCAGCAGTGACGGACTTCTACAAGAGACCCAGTACTTC. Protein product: CASSDGLLQETQYF.

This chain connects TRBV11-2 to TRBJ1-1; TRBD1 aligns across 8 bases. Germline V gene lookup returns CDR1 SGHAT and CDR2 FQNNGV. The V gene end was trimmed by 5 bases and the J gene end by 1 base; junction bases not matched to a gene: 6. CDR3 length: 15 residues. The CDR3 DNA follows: TGTGCCAGCAGCCCATTAGGGACAGGGAACACTGAAGCTTTCTTT. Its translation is CASSPLGTGNTEAFF.

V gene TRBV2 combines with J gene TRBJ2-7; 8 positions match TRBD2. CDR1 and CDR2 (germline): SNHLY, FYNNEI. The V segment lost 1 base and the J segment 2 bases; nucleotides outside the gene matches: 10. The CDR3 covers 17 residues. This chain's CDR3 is CASSEVNGRGNPYEQYF. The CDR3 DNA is TGTGCCAGCAGTGAAGTTAACGGGAGGGGTAACCCCTACGAGCAGTACTTC.

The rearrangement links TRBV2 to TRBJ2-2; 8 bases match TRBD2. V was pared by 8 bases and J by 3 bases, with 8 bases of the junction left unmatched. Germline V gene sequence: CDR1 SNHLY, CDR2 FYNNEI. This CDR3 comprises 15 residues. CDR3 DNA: TGTGCCAGCCGGAGCGGGAGTCGAGACACCGGGGAGCTGTTTTTT. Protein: CASRSGSRDTGELFF.

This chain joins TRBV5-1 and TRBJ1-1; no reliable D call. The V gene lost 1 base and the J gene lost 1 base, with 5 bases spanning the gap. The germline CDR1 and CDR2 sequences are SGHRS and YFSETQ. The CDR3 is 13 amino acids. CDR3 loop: CASSLTGNTEAFF. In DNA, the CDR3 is TGCGCCAGCAGCTTGACGGGGAACACTGAAGCTTTCTTT.

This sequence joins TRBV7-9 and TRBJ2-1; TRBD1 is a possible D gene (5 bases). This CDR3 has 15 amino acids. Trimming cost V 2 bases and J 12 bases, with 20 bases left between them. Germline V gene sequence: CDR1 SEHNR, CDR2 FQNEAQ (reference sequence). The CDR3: CASSLPRLGGAGQFF. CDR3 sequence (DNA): TGTGCCAGCAGCTTACCCCGCCTCGGTGGGGCTGGGCAGTTCTTC.